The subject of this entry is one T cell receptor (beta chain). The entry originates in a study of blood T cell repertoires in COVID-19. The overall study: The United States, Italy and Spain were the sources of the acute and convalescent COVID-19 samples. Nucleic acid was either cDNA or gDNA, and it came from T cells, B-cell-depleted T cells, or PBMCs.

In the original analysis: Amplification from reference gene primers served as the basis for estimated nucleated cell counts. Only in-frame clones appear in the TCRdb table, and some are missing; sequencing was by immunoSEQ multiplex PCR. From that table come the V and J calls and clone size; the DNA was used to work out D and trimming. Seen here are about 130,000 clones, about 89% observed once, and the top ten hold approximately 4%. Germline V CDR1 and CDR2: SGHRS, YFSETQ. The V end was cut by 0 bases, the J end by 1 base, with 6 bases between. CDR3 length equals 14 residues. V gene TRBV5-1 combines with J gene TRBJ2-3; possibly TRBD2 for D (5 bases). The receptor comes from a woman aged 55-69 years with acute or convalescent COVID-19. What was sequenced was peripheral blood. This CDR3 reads CASSLVRGTDTQYF. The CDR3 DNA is TGCGCCAGCAGCTTGGTGAGGGGCACAGATACGCAGTATTTT.